A single sample gave rise to the 28 T cell receptor beta chains below, sequenced in a study of PD-L1 blockade in urothelial cancer. Described time point: pretreatment peripheral blood. TCRdb's table, derived via immunoSEQ multiplex PCR, lists solely in-frame clones and lacks some. The sample shows 100,000 to 150,000 clones, about 81% of them seen only once. The sequenced sample was PBMCs, obtained around atezolizumab (anti-PD-L1) treatment. Receptors were obtained from a man aged 50 to 60 with urothelial cancer.

The gene calls are TRBV7-9 and TRBJ2-3, with D tentatively TRBD2 (6 bases). The CDR3 sequence is 17 residues long. Germline values: CDR1 SEHNR, CDR2 FQNEAQ (reference sequence). Trimming cost V 3 bases and J 6 bases, with 22 bases left between them. The CDR3 coding sequence is TGTGCCAGCAGCTTGGCCCGGGACTCATTGCCCGCGGATACGCAGTATTTT. This encodes CASSLARDSLPADTQYF. Looking up the rest from reference TRBV7-9 and TRBJ2-3 gives the full variable domain: DTGVSQNPRHKITKRGQNVTFRCDPISEHNRLYWYRQTLGQGPEFLTYFQNEAQLEKSRLLSDRFSAERPKGSFSTLEIQRTEQGDSAMYLCASSLARDSLPADTQYFGPGTRLTVL.

The J gene is TRBJ2-7, the V gene TRBV28; D is ambiguous. The germline CDR1 and CDR2 sequences are MDHEN and SYDVKM. Trimming removed 5 bases from V and 3 bases from J, with 8 bases in between. This CDR3 is built from 12 residues. The CDR3 spells CASSEIDYEQYF. CDR3 sequence (DNA): TGTGCCAGCAGTGAGATAGACTACGAGCAGTACTTC. The variable domain in full, with the rest retrieved from reference TRBV28 and TRBJ2-7, is DVKVTQSSRYLVKRTGEKVFLECVQDMDHENMFWYRQDPGLGLRLIYFSYDVKMKEKGDIPEGYSVSREKKERFSLILESASTNQTSMYLCASSEIDYEQYFGPGTRLTVT.

The V call is TRBV11-2, the J call TRBJ2-3; D gene unclear. The CDR3 covers 14 residues. Germline assignment: CDR1 SGHAT and CDR2 FQNNGV. Trimming took off 1 base at V and 7 bases at J, with 12 bases between the two ends. CDR3 in amino acids: CASSLGLLGHTQYF. CDR3 coding DNA: TGTGCCAGCAGCTTAGGACTCCTAGGTCATACGCAGTATTTT.

The chain employs TRBV6-5 and TRBJ1-2; a weak D match, TRBD1 (6 bases). The length of the CDR3 is 11 residues. Germline-derived CDR1 and CDR2 are MNHEY and SVGAGI. With 5 bases removed from V and 8 bases from J, the gap between germline ends came to 9 bases. The CDR3: CASSGQKGYTF. Written as DNA, the CDR3 is TGTGCCAGCAGTGGACAGAAAGGCTACACCTTC.

The V call is TRBV14, the J call TRBJ1-3; 7 positions agree with TRBD1. This CDR3 is built from 17 residues. Unmatched junction bases numbered 5, after V lost 0 bases and J lost 0 bases. Germline CDR1 reads SGHDN; CDR2 reads FVKESK. CDR3 loop: CASSQEQGHRSGNTIYF. The CDR3 DNA reads TGTGCCAGCAGCCAAGAACAGGGGCACCGCTCTGGAAACACCATATATTTT.

V gene TRBV27 combines with J gene TRBJ1-1; TRBD1 aligns across 7 bases. The germline V gene has CDR1 MNHEY and CDR2 SMNVEV (reference sequence). The CDR3 has 14 amino acids. V shed 7 bases, J shed 2 bases, and the junction held 7 bases outside the gene matches. The DNA of the CDR3 is TGTGCCAGCACTAAGGACAGGAGAAACACTGAAGCTTTCTTT. Its translation is CASTKDRRNTEAFF.

The chain couples TRBV14 to TRBJ2-5; TRBD1 matches at 7 bases. Germline V gene lookup returns CDR1 SGHDN and CDR2 FVKESK. V lost 6 bases, J lost 5 bases, and 9 bases stayed unmatched. The CDR3 spans 14 residues. The CDR3 here is CASSIIGGFETQYF. Written as DNA, the CDR3 is TGTGCCAGCAGTATCATAGGGGGCTTTGAGACCCAGTACTTC. The whole variable domain, remainder taken from reference TRBV14 and TRBJ2-5, is EAGVTQFPSHSVIEKGQTVTLRCDPISGHDNLYWYRRVMGKEIKFLLHFVKESKQDESGMPNNRFLAERTGGTYSTLKVQPAELEDSGVYFCASSIIGGFETQYFGPGTRLLVL.

The chain uses TRBV5-1 and TRBJ2-3, with TRBD2 matching over 9 bases. Germline values: CDR1 SGHRS, CDR2 YFSETQ. V lost 4 bases to trimming and J lost 4 bases; unmatched junction nucleotides: 7. The CDR3 totals 15 residues. CDR3 sequence reads: CASSLLAGKADTQYF. CDR3 bases: TGCGCCAGCAGCCTACTAGCGGGTAAGGCAGATACGCAGTATTTT.

The CDR3 loop reads CAWSVPRPQGARTEAFF. In DNA, the CDR3 is TGTGCCTGGAGTGTCCCACGACCTCAGGGGGCGCGAACTGAAGCTTTCTTT. The genes are TRBV30 and TRBJ1-1, with 8 bases fitting TRBD1. The CDR3 sequence is 17 residues long. With V trimmed by 0 bases and J by 5 bases, 14 bases remained unmatched. Per germline, CDR1 GTSNPN and CDR2 SVGIG (reference sequence).

The chain carries TRBV27 and TRBJ2-7, with 11 bases lining up with TRBD1. The length of the CDR3 is 13 residues. With 5 bases clipped from V and 9 bases from J, the junction kept 6 bases outside the gene matches. The germline gives CDR1 MNHEY, CDR2 SMNVEV (reference sequence). The CDR3 sequence is CASSATGTGGQYF. The CDR3, as DNA: TGTGCCAGCAGTGCAACCGGGACAGGGGGGCAGTACTTC.

The rearrangement uses TRBV2 and TRBJ1-5; 7 bases align to TRBD1. The CDR3 is 16 amino acids. J gave up 4 bases and V 3 bases, and 9 bases lay outside the gene matches. The germline V gene encodes CDR1 SNHLY and CDR2 FYNNEI. The CDR3, as DNA: TGTGCCAGCAGTGAGACCCGACAGGGAGAGAATCAGCCCCAGCATTTT. Its protein is CASSETRQGENQPQHF.

The V and J genes are TRBV7-6 and TRBJ2-1, with TRBD2 matching 8 bases. Germline-derived CDR1 and CDR2 are SGHVS and FNYEAQ. J gave up 8 bases and V 7 bases, and 7 bases lay outside the gene matches. This CDR3 spans 13 amino acids. CDR3 region: CASIPAGVDEQFF. The CDR3 coding sequence is TGTGCCAGCATTCCAGCGGGAGTCGATGAGCAGTTCTTC. The full variable domain, rest sourced from reference TRBV7-6 and TRBJ2-1, is GAGVSQSPRYKVTKRGQDVALRCDPISGHVSLYWYRQALGQGPEFLTYFNYEAQQDKSGLPNDRFSAERPEGSISTLTIQRTEQRDSAMYRCASIPAGVDEQFFGPGTRLTVL.

The chain couples TRBV9 to TRBJ2-1; a weak D match, TRBD1 (6 bases). With 0 bases removed from V and 4 bases from J, the gap between germline ends came to 20 bases. The length of the CDR3 is 18 residues. The germline V gene has CDR1 SGDLS and CDR2 YYNGEE. In nucleotides, the CDR3 is TGTGCCAGCAGCGTAGGGGGGCAGGACCGAATTAGATACAATGAGCAGTTCTTC. This translates into CASSVGGQDRIRYNEQFF. The full variable domain, its missing parts supplied by reference TRBV9 and TRBJ2-1, is DSGVTQTPKHLITATGQRVTLRCSPRSGDLSVYWYQQSLDQGLQFLIQYYNGEERAKGNILERFSAQQFPDLHSELNLSSLELGDSALYFCASSVGGQDRIRYNEQFFGPGTRLTVL.

This chain connects TRBV5-7 to TRBJ1-1; unclear D gene. TRBV5-7 is annotated as an ORF whose role is uncertain. Trimming left V 7 bases short and J 8 bases short, with 12 bases between. CDR3 length equals 11 residues. The CDR3 nucleotides read TGTGCCAGCCGACATAGAAAGGAAGCTTTCTTT. Protein sequence: CASRHRKEAFF.

The chain carries TRBV6-5 and TRBJ1-1; no definite D call. The germline V and J ends were trimmed by 1 base and 0 bases, with 6 bases remaining between them. Germline V CDR1 and CDR2: MNHEY, SVGAGI. The CDR3 length is 14 residues. The CDR3 coding sequence is TGTGCCAGCAGTTACTTGGGCATGAACACTGAAGCTTTCTTT. Protein: CASSYLGMNTEAFF.

The V call is TRBV7-6, the J call TRBJ2-6; D possibly corresponds to TRBD2 (5 bases). Trimming removed 2 bases at V and 0 bases at J, with 11 bases between. This CDR3 spans 17 amino acids. Germline V gives CDR1 SGHVS, CDR2 FNYEAQ. CDR3 coding DNA: TGTGCCAGCAGCTTAAATGTACGGGACTCTGGGGCCAACGTCCTGACTTTC. It translates to CASSLNVRDSGANVLTF.

V usage is TRBV7-8 and J usage is TRBJ2-7, with 7 positions matching TRBD1. The ends lost 5 bases at V and 7 bases at J; junction bases unmatched: 8. CDR3 size: 13 residues. Germline CDR1 and CDR2: SGHVS and FQNEAQ. CDR3 sequence (DNA): TGTGCCAGCAGCCAAACAGGGGCTAGGGAGCAGTACTTC. The encoded protein is CASSQTGAREQYF. Combining the CDR3 with reference TRBV7-8 and TRBJ2-7 gives the whole variable domain GAGVSQSPRYKVAKRGQDVALRCDPISGHVSLFWYQQALGQGPEFLTYFQNEAQLDKSGLPSDRFFAERPEGSVSTLKIQRTQQEDSAVYLCASSQTGAREQYFGPGTRLTVT.

The chain joins TRBV11-2 to TRBJ1-4, with 10 bases fitting TRBD1. V was pared by 4 bases and J by 8 bases, with 7 bases of the junction left unmatched. Germline V CDR1 and CDR2: SGHAT, FQNNGV. This CDR3 is built from 15 residues. The CDR3 DNA reads as TGTGCCAGCAGCTCAGGACAGGGGGTAAAGGAAAAACTGTTTTTT. Residues: CASSSGQGVKEKLFF. Full variable domain (rest looked up from reference TRBV11-2 and TRBJ1-4): EAGVAQSPRYKIIEKRQSVAFWCNPISGHATLYWYQQILGQGPKLLIQFQNNGVVDDSQLPKDRFSAERLKGVDSTLKIQPAKLEDSAVYLCASSSGQGVKEKLFFGSGTQLSVL.

The rearrangement joins TRBV7-6 to TRBJ2-6, with 8 bases aligning to TRBD1. The V and J ends lost 5 bases and 6 bases, in that order; junction bases with no gene match: 6. From germline, CDR1 is SGHVS and CDR2 FNYEAQ. The CDR3 sequence is 15 residues long. This chain's CDR3 is CASSQGAGTANVLTF. The CDR3 coding sequence is TGTGCCAGCAGCCAGGGGGCCGGAACGGCCAACGTCCTGACTTTC.

V and J are TRBV5-1 and TRBJ2-1; 12 bases fit TRBD1. From germline, CDR1 is SGHRS and CDR2 YFSETQ. The trim removed 0 bases at V and 9 bases at J, leaving 7 bases unmatched. This CDR3 contains 16 residues. The DNA of the CDR3 is TGCGCCAGCAGCTTGGGGGGGACAGGGGGCTACGGTGAGCAGTTCTTC. Its translation: CASSLGGTGGYGEQFF. Looking up the rest from reference TRBV5-1 and TRBJ2-1 gives the full variable domain: KAGVTQTPRYLIKTRGQQVTLSCSPISGHRSVSWYQQTPGQGLQFLFEYFSETQRNKGNFPGRFSGRQFSNSRSEMNVSTLELGDSALYLCASSLGGTGGYGEQFFGPGTRLTVL.

The chain is built from TRBV7-9 and TRBJ2-4; 8 nucleotides align to TRBD2. Germline trimming cut 3 bases from V and 1 base from J; bases unmatched to any gene: 5. This CDR3 has 16 amino acids. In germline, CDR1 is SEHNR, CDR2 FQNEAQ (reference sequence). The CDR3, as DNA: TGTGCCAGCAGCTTTGCACTAGCGGACGCCAAAAACATTCAGTACTTC. As protein: CASSFALADAKNIQYF. Full variable domain (outside the CDR3, taken from reference TRBV7-9 and TRBJ2-4): DTGVSQNPRHKITKRGQNVTFRCDPISEHNRLYWYRQTLGQGPEFLTYFQNEAQLEKSRLLSDRFSAERPKGSFSTLEIQRTEQGDSAMYLCASSFALADAKNIQYFGAGTRLSVL.

This sequence joins TRBV7-9 and TRBJ1-3, with TRBD1 identical over 9 bases. The V gene end was trimmed by 6 bases and the J gene end by 7 bases; junction bases not matched to a gene: 10. The CDR3 has 15 amino acids. Per germline, CDR1 SEHNR and CDR2 FQNEAQ (reference sequence). The CDR3 region is CASSRTGEVRNTIYF. The CDR3 DNA reads as TGTGCCAGCAGTCGGACAGGGGAGGTGAGGAACACCATATATTTT.

V and J are TRBV6-4 and TRBJ2-2; 8 bases are shared with TRBD2. The length of the CDR3 is 16 residues. Germline CDR1 is MRHNA and CDR2 is SNTAGT. The V and J ends lost 4 bases and 6 bases, in that order; junction bases with no gene match: 10. CDR3 loop: CASSADVGLASGELFF. The CDR3 DNA sequence: TGTGCCAGCAGTGCCGACGTAGGACTAGCTTCCGGGGAGCTGTTTTTT.

This clone has only one observation. The V and J genes are TRBV7-8 and TRBJ2-7; D gene ambiguous. The CDR3 covers 18 residues. Trimming took 1 base from V and 0 from J, leaving 19 bases between them. Germline V lookup: CDR1 SGHVS, CDR2 FQNEAQ. CDR3 DNA: TGTGCCAGCAGCTTAGGTGCTGTGGCAGGCAGCCTCTCCTACGAGCAGTACTTC. Translated, it gives CASSLGAVAGSLSYEQYF.

The chain uses TRBV5-1 and TRBJ2-3; 14 bases are shared with TRBD2. This CDR3 region has 17 residues. Germline-derived CDR1 and CDR2 are SGHRS and YFSETQ. Losses at the gene ends were 4 bases for V and 2 bases for J; bases not matched to a gene: 6. The DNA of the CDR3 is TGCGCCAGCAGCAGGGGACTAGCGGGGGCAATCACAGATACGCAGTATTTT. Translation: CASSRGLAGAITDTQYF.

V and J are TRBV18 and TRBJ2-7, with 9 bases identical to TRBD1. This CDR3 has 14 residues. After removal of 6 bases from V and 5 bases from J, the junction contained 8 bases not matched to a gene. Germline V lookup: CDR1 KGHSH, CDR2 LQKENI. The CDR3 sequence: CASSPLGQGHEQYF. For the CDR3, the DNA is TGTGCCAGCTCGCCCCTGGGACAGGGCCACGAGCAGTACTTC.

This clone was counted a few times. V is TRBV25-1 and J is TRBJ2-7; 8 nucleotides agree with TRBD1. CDR1 and CDR2 (germline): MGHDK, SYGVNS. The CDR3 loop spans 14 amino acids. With 11 bases clipped from V and 1 base from J, the junction kept 10 bases outside the gene matches. CDR3 bases: TGTGCCGGAATCGACAGGGGAGTGTCCTACGAGCAGTACTTC. The encoded protein is CAGIDRGVSYEQYF.

The rearrangement links TRBV6-1 to TRBJ2-4, with D possibly being TRBD1 (6 bases). The CDR3 has 13 amino acids. Germline CDR1 MNHNS, CDR2 SASEGT. V was shortened by 7 bases and J by 5 bases, with 12 bases between the two germline ends. The CDR3 reads CASNTRQENIQYF. The DNA for the CDR3 is TGTGCCAGCAATACTCGACAGGAAAACATTCAGTACTTC.